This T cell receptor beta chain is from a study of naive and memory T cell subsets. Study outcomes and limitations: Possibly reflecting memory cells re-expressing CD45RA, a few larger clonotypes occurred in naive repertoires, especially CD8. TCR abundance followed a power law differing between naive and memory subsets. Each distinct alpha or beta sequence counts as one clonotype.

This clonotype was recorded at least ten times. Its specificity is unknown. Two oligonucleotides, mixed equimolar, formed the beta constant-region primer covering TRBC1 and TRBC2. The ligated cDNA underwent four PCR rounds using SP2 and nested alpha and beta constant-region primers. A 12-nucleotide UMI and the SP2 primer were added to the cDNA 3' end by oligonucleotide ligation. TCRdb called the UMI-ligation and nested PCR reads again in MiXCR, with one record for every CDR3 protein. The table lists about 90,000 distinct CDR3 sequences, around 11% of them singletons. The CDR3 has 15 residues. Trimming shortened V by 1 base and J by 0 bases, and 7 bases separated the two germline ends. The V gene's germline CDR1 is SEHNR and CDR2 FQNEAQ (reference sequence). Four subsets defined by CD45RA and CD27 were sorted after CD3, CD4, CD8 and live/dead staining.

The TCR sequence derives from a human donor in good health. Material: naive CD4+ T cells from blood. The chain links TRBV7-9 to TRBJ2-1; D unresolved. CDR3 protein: CASSLVAVSYNEQFF. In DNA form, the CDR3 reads TGTGCCAGCAGCTTAGTGGCAGTCTCCTACAATGAGCAGTTCTTC. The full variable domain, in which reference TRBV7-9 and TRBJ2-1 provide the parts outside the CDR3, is DTGVSQNPRHKITKRGQNVTFRCDPISEHNRLYWYRQTLGQGPEFLTYFQNEAQLEKSRLLSDRFSAERPKGSFSTLEIQRTEQGDSAMYLCASSLVAVSYNEQFFGPGTRLTVL.